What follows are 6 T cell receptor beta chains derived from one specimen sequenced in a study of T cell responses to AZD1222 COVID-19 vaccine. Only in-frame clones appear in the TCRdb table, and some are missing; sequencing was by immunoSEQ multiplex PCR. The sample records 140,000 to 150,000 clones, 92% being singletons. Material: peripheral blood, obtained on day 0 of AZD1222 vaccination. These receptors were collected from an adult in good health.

DNA for the CDR3: TGTGCCAGCAGCCCTGGGACCGGGACAGCCAACACCGGGGAGCTGTTTTTT. Translated, it gives CASSPGTGTANTGELFF. The chain couples TRBV7-9 to TRBJ2-2, with 7 bases that match TRBD1. The CDR3 runs to 17 residues. V dropped 5 bases and J dropped 2; count of bases not matched to a gene: 11. Germline CDR1 is SEHNR and CDR2 is FQNEAQ (reference sequence).

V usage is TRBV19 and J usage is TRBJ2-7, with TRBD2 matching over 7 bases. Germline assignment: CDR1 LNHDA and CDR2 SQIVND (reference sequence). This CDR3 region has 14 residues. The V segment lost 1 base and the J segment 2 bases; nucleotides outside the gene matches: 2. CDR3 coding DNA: TGTGCCAGTAGTATAGCGGGAGGCCCCTACGAGCAGTACTTC. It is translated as CASSIAGGPYEQYF.

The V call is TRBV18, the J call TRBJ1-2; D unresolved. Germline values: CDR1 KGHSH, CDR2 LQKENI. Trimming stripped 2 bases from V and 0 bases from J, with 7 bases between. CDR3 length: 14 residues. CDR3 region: CASSPGGANYGYTF. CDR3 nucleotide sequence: TGTGCCAGCTCACCAGGCGGAGCTAACTATGGCTACACCTTC. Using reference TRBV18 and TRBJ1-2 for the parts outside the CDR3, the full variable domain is NAGVMQNPRHLVRRRGQEARLRCSPMKGHSHVYWYRQLPEEGLKFMVYLQKENIIDESGMPKERFSAEFPKEGPSILRIQQVVRGDSAAYFCASSPGGANYGYTFGSGTRLTVV.

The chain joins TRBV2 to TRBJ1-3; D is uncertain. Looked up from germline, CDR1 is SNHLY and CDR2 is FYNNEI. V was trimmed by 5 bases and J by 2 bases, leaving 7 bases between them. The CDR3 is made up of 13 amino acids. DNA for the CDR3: TGTGCCAGCAGTCCCCAAGCTGGAAACACCATATATTTT. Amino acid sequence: CASSPQAGNTIYF.

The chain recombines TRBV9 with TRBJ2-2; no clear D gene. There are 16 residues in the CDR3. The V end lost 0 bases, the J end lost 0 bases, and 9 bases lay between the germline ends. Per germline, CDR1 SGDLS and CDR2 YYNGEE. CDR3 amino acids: CASSVEGPPNTGELFF. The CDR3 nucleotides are TGTGCCAGCAGCGTAGAAGGGCCCCCGAACACCGGGGAGCTGTTTTTT. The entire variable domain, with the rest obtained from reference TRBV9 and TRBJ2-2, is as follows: DSGVTQTPKHLITATGQRVTLRCSPRSGDLSVYWYQQSLDQGLQFLIQYYNGEERAKGNILERFSAQQFPDLHSELNLSSLELGDSALYFCASSVEGPPNTGELFFGEGSRLTVL.

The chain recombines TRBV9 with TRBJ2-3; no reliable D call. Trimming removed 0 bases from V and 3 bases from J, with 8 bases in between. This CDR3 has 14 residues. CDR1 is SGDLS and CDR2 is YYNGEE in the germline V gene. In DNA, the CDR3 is TGTGCCAGCAGCGTAGTTTCTGGGACAGATACGCAGTATTTT. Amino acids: CASSVVSGTDTQYF.